This TCR beta chain was documented in a study of T cell responses to AZD1222 COVID-19 vaccine. V was cut by 5 bases and J by 2 bases, with 6 bases left in between. This CDR3 spans 12 amino acids. The V gene's germline CDR1 is SGHRS and CDR2 YFSETQ. TCRdb's copy holds only in-frame clones and misses some; the assay was immunoSEQ multiplex PCR. The data show 120,000 to 150,000 clones, about 86% seen once. The sequence was obtained from an adult who received the AZD1222 COVID-19 vaccine. The rearrangement uses TRBV5-1 and TRBJ2-3; D gene ambiguous. The material sequenced was peripheral blood, taken 28 days after the second AZD1222 dose. CDR3 sequence reads: CASRDPTDTQYF. Here the CDR3 DNA reads TGCGCCAGCAGGGACCCCACAGATACGCAGTATTTT.